The 29 T cell receptor beta chains below all came from one sample that was sequenced in a study of regulatory T cells in long-lasting Graves disease. This sample's time point: newly diagnosed GD, antithyroid drugs for less than 3 months. The TCR library was made from RNA extracted from PBMCs. CDR3 regions were amplified by Arm-PCR using iRepertoire HTBI primers to build TCR beta libraries. TCRdb fed the multiplex PCR reads into MiXCR, producing one record per CDR3 protein. The sample holds about 400,000 distinct CDR3 sequences; 15% to 20% are singletons and the top ten take around 20%. This same sample was also part of a study on T cells in Graves' hyperthyroidism and ophthalmopathy.

The sample consisted of peripheral blood mononuclear cells (PBMCs), taken at new diagnosis, from a patient treated with antithyroid drugs. The receptors originated from a woman younger than 35 with Graves disease.

This clonotype was counted a few times. V and J are TRBV29-1 and TRBJ2-1, with D tentatively TRBD2 (5 bases). V lost 4 bases to trimming and J lost 3 bases, with 13 bases between them. Germline-derived CDR1 and CDR2 are SQVTM and ANQGSEA. The CDR3 consists of 14 residues. The CDR3 coding sequence is TGCAGCGTTGTTACAGCGGTTTTCTACAATGAGCAGTTCTTC. Encoded protein: CSVVTAVFYNEQFF.

V is TRBV10-3 and J is TRBJ1-2; D is undetermined. Germline V gene lookup returns CDR1 ENHRY and CDR2 SYGVKD. Between the trimmed V and J ends, which lost 8 bases and 4 bases, there was a span of 11 bases. The CDR3 spans 12 residues. The CDR3 here is CAISAESYGYTF. CDR3 DNA sequence: TGTGCCATCTCGGCAGAGAGCTATGGCTACACCTTC.

This clonotype was detected ten times or more. The chain carries TRBV20-1 and TRBJ2-7; 8 bases agree with TRBD1. V trimming: 0 bases; J trimming: 2 bases; junction bases outside the gene matches: 15. The CDR3 consists of 18 residues. CDR1 and CDR2 from the germline V gene are DFQATT and SNEGSKA (reference sequence). CDR3 sequence: CSARDILSNGQGPYEQYF. The DNA of the CDR3 is TGCAGTGCTAGAGATATCTTGAGCAATGGACAGGGCCCCTACGAGCAGTACTTC.

This clonotype was observed at least ten times. The V call is TRBV2, the J call TRBJ2-5; D may match TRBD1 or TRBD2 (5 bases each). Trimming pared 6 bases from V and 5 bases from J, leaving 10 bases between. The CDR3 contains 12 residues. CDR1 is SNHLY, CDR2 FYNNEI, per germline. In nucleotides, the CDR3 is TGTGCCAGCAGAATGGGACCCGAGACCCAGTACTTC. Translated, it gives CASRMGPETQYF.

At least ten counts were recorded for this clonotype. J is TRBJ2-5 and V is TRBV7-2, with 7 bases fitting TRBD2. The germline CDR1 and CDR2 sequences are SGHTA and FQGNSA. J was trimmed by 6 bases and V by 4 bases; bases with no gene match: 5. The CDR3 runs 13 residues. CDR3 DNA sequence: TGTGCCAGCAGCTGGGGGGGATCAAAGACCCAGTACTTC. Its translation: CASSWGGSKTQYF.

Here the CDR3 reads CASSQLGGPYNEQFF. The CDR3, as DNA: TGTGCCAGTAGTCAGCTGGGGGGCCCCTACAATGAGCAGTTCTTC. The chain uses TRBV19 and TRBJ2-1; the D gene could be TRBD1 or TRBD2 (6 bases each). Germline-derived CDR1 and CDR2 are LNHDA and SQIVND (reference sequence). This CDR3 is built from 15 residues. Deletions cut 5 bases from V and 2 bases from J, with 13 bases between.

The chain recombines TRBV3-1 with TRBJ1-6; D may be TRBD1 (6 bases). Trimming shortened V by 6 bases and J by 0 bases, and 12 bases separated the two germline ends. CDR3 size: 16 residues. Germline CDR1 reads LGHDT; CDR2 reads YNNKEL (reference sequence). The CDR3 region is CASRDSESSYNSPLHF. The CDR3 bases are TGTGCCAGCAGGGACAGCGAAAGCTCCTATAATTCACCCCTCCACTTT.

V gene TRBV10-2 combines with J gene TRBJ2-1; TRBD1 aligns across 8 bases. Trimming removed 8 bases from V and 7 bases from J; junction bases left unmatched: 16. Germline-derived CDR1 and CDR2 are WSHSY and SAAADI. This CDR3 is built from 16 residues. The CDR3 protein is CASYNRGRTGKNEQFF. The CDR3, as DNA: TGCGCCAGCTACAACCGTGGGAGGACAGGGAAGAATGAGCAGTTCTTC.

This clonotype was detected ten times or more. The chain uses TRBV12-3 or TRBV12-4 and TRBJ2-1; TRBD2 matches 9 bases. After removal of 5 bases from V and 4 bases from J, the junction contained 9 bases not matched to a gene. This CDR3 region has 16 residues. CDR3 sequence reads: CASSDGSGRGYNEQFF. The CDR3 DNA sequence: TGTGCCAGCAGTGACGGTAGCGGGAGAGGGTACAATGAGCAGTTCTTC.

CDR3 amino acids: CASSEVANTEAFF. CDR3 DNA sequence: TGTGCCAGCTCGGAAGTGGCGAACACTGAAGCTTTCTTT. V is TRBV18 and J is TRBJ1-1; D unclear. The CDR3 is 13 amino acids. Germline loops: CDR1 KGHSH, CDR2 LQKENI. Trimming took off 6 bases at V and 1 base at J, with 9 bases between the two ends.

Regarding this clonotype: A far larger clone is off by one base, so a read error is likely. This chain connects TRBV7-8 to TRBJ2-3; 9 bases are a match to TRBD2. Germline lookup yields CDR1 SGHVS and CDR2 FQNEAQ. The CDR3 totals 17 residues. In nucleotides, the CDR3 is TGTGCCAGCAGTCCTACCCCGCGGGGGGGGTACACAGATGCGCAGTATTTT. This translates into CASSPTPRGGYTDAQYF. The whole variable domain, filled in from reference TRBV7-8 and TRBJ2-3, reads GAGVSQSPRYKVAKRGQDVALRCDPISGHVSLFWYQQALGQGPEFLTYFQNEAQLDKSGLPSDRFFAERPEGSVSTLKIQRTQQEDSAVYLCASSPTPRGGYTDAQYFGPGTRLTVL.

The gene calls are TRBV6-2 or TRBV6-3 and TRBJ2-5; 16 positions agree with TRBD2. The germline gives CDR1 MNHEY, CDR2 SVGEGT. V was clipped by 6 bases and J by 1 base; unmatched bases: 2. CDR3 length: 16 residues. CDR3 sequence (DNA): TGTGCCAGCAGGGGGACTAGCGGGGGGGGCCAAGAGACCCAGTACTTC. Amino acids: CASRGTSGGGQETQYF.

This clonotype was counted once. In DNA form, the CDR3 reads TGCGCCACCTCGGCTGGGCAGAAGTACGAGCAGTACTTC. The encoded protein is CATSAGQKYEQYF. The rearrangement links TRBV10-1 to TRBJ2-7; D remains ambiguous. Germline V gene lookup returns CDR1 WNHNN and CDR2 SYGVQD (reference sequence). CDR3 size: 13 residues. The ends were cut back, 10 bases at V and 4 bases at J, with 17 bases in the middle.

The genes are TRBV27 and TRBJ2-1; possible D gene TRBD2, 5 bases. The V end lost 6 bases, the J end lost 2 bases, and 14 bases lay between the germline ends. The germline V gene encodes CDR1 MNHEY and CDR2 SMNVEV (reference sequence). This CDR3 contains 15 residues. The CDR3 here is CASSLYGVTYNEQFF. CDR3 coding DNA: TGTGCCAGCAGCCTATACGGGGTAACCTACAATGAGCAGTTCTTC.

The chain links TRBV6-2 or TRBV6-3 to TRBJ2-7; D uncertain. This CDR3 spans 14 amino acids. V lost 2 bases and J lost 5, with 13 bases in between. Germline V gene sequence: CDR1 MNHEY, CDR2 SVGEGT. The CDR3 region has the DNA TGTGCCAGCAGTTACCTGAGATCCGGCCACGAGCAGTACTTC. It codes for CASSYLRSGHEQYF.

This CDR3 reads CATSDLGLAGYEQFF. The CDR3 DNA follows: TGTGCCACCAGTGATTTGGGACTAGCGGGCTATGAGCAGTTCTTC. V usage is TRBV24-1 and J usage is TRBJ2-1; TRBD2 matches 11 bases. The CDR3 is 15 residues long. Germline V lookup: CDR1 KGHDR, CDR2 SFDVKD. J was trimmed by 8 bases and V by 0 bases; bases with no gene match: 2.

This clonotype was seen many times. The chain is built from TRBV7-2 and TRBJ2-7; 10 nucleotides agree with TRBD2. Germline V gives CDR1 SGHTA, CDR2 FQGNSA. With 5 bases clipped from V and 3 bases from J, the junction kept 7 bases outside the gene matches. The CDR3 totals 15 residues. The CDR3 loop is CASSPRGTSDYEQYF. For the CDR3, the DNA is TGTGCCAGCAGCCCAAGGGGGACTAGCGACTACGAGCAGTACTTC.

This clonotype was found a few times. The J gene is TRBJ1-2, the V gene TRBV2, with 10 bases aligning to TRBD1. The CDR3 runs to 15 residues. With 7 bases clipped from V and 2 bases from J, the junction kept 7 bases outside the gene matches. Germline values: CDR1 SNHLY, CDR2 FYNNEI. CDR3 coding DNA: TGTGCCAGCACGTCCGGGACAGGGGAAAACTATGGCTACACCTTC. Translating gives CASTSGTGENYGYTF.

The chain uses TRBV27 and TRBJ2-5; no reliable D call. CDR1 and CDR2 (germline): MNHEY, SMNVEV (reference sequence). Trimming pared 5 bases from V and 2 bases from J, leaving 18 bases between. The CDR3 has 16 amino acids. The CDR3 sequence is CASSPRAGQSQETQYF. As DNA, the CDR3 is TGTGCCAGCAGTCCACGCGCCGGCCAGAGTCAAGAGACCCAGTACTTC.

This clonotype occurred many times. This sequence joins TRBV5-1 and TRBJ2-7, with 11 nucleotides matching TRBD2. The ends lost 0 bases at V and 5 bases at J; junction bases unmatched: 4. CDR3 length equals 15 residues. The V gene's germline CDR1 is SGHRS and CDR2 YFSETQ. CDR3 coding DNA: TGCGCCAGCAGCTTGGTACTAGCGGGAGTGGACGAGCAGTACTTC. Protein sequence: CASSLVLAGVDEQYF.

This clonotype was seen repeatedly, ten times or more. The chain joins TRBV30 to TRBJ1-2; D is uncertain. V was clipped by 3 bases and J by 3 bases, with 23 bases between them. CDR1 is GTSNPN, CDR2 SVGIG, per germline (reference sequence). The CDR3 is 17 residues long. The CDR3 DNA follows: TGTGCCTGGAGCCCCTCAGAGGGCATTGGACGCCACTATGGCTACACCTTC. Translated: CAWSPSEGIGRHYGYTF.

This clonotype was picked up a small number of times. CDR3 DNA: TGCAGCGTTGTATGGGGGGTGAACACTGAAGCTTTCTTT. This gives the protein CSVVWGVNTEAFF. The chain combines TRBV29-1 with TRBJ1-1, with D possibly TRBD1 on 5 matching bases. The germline V gene encodes CDR1 SQVTM and CDR2 ANQGSEA. Trimming took off 4 bases at V and 0 bases at J, with 9 bases between the two ends. The CDR3 sequence is 13 residues long.

The J gene is TRBJ1-6, the V gene TRBV5-8, with D uncertain. Trimming left V 4 bases short and J 9 bases short, with 14 bases between. The germline gives CDR1 SGHTS, CDR2 YDEGEE. This CDR3 is built from 14 residues. The CDR3 DNA is TGTGCCAGCAGCACAGCTGCCCGGGCTTCACCCCTCCACTTT. Its translation is CASSTAARASPLHF.

This clonotype was counted many times. The rearrangement uses TRBV10-1 and TRBJ2-1, with 10 bases matching TRBD2. The V segment lost 4 bases and the J segment 5 bases; nucleotides outside the gene matches: 8. The CDR3 has 16 amino acids. Germline loops: CDR1 WNHNN, CDR2 SYGVQD (reference sequence). The CDR3 coding sequence is TGCGCCAGCAGTGGGCCTAGCGGGAGCAACAACAATGAGCAGTTCTTC. Its protein product is CASSGPSGSNNNEQFF.

At least ten counts were recorded for this clonotype. The V gene is TRBV20-1, the J gene TRBJ2-2, with D possibly being TRBD1 (5 bases). Germline CDR1 DFQATT, CDR2 SNEGSKA (reference sequence). The CDR3 runs 15 residues. The V and J ends lost 0 bases and 3 bases respectively, with 11 bases between them. This CDR3 is CSARDGPGYTGELFF. CDR3 nucleotide sequence: TGCAGTGCTAGAGATGGGCCAGGGTACACCGGGGAGCTGTTTTTT.

This clonotype was seen ten or more times. The rearrangement joins TRBV12-3 or TRBV12-4 to TRBJ1-5, with D tentatively TRBD1 (5 bases). Trimming stripped 5 bases from V and 6 bases from J, with 20 bases between. The CDR3 runs to 16 residues. The CDR3 DNA follows: TGTGCCAGCAGTGGTCTCGGGGGGAATAGGGGTCAGCCCCAGCATTTT. It translates to CASSGLGGNRGQPQHF.

The rearrangement uses TRBV3-1 and TRBJ2-1; TRBD2 matches 13 bases. V gave up 0 bases and J gave up 3 bases; unmatched junction bases: 5. The length of the CDR3 is 18 residues. Germline values: CDR1 LGHDT, CDR2 YNNKEL (reference sequence). CDR3 nucleotide sequence: TGTGCCAGCAGCCAAGAAAAACTAGCGGGAGGGGACTACAATGAGCAGTTCTTC. Translated: CASSQEKLAGGDYNEQFF.

This sequence joins TRBV12-3 or TRBV12-4 and TRBJ2-1, with 8 nucleotides matching TRBD2. V lost 10 bases to trimming and J lost 6 bases; unmatched junction nucleotides: 23. This CDR3 is built from 18 residues. CDR3 sequence (DNA): TGTGCCATCCGGGGGGGAGCGGGAGATTATAATAAGGTCAATGAGCAGTTCTTC. Its protein is CAIRGGAGDYNKVNEQFF.

V usage is TRBV28 and J usage is TRBJ2-1, with 7 positions matching TRBD2. The V and J ends lost 6 bases and 8 bases, in that order; junction bases with no gene match: 16. The CDR3 spans 16 residues. The germline V gene encodes CDR1 MDHEN and CDR2 SYDVKM. CDR3 sequence reads: CASSRPPGLPVDEQFF. For the CDR3, the DNA is TGTGCCAGCAGCCGACCCCCGGGACTACCTGTGGATGAGCAGTTCTTC.